One sample yielded the 20 T cell receptor beta chains listed below, sequenced in a study of blood T cell repertoires in COVID-19. TCRdb's table, derived via immunoSEQ multiplex PCR, lists solely in-frame clones and lacks some. This sample yields about 64,000 clones, of which around 79% are seen a single time; more than 9.5% belongs to the top ten. Sequencing was carried out using peripheral blood. These receptors originate from a human donor in a cohort sampled during active COVID-19.

The J gene is TRBJ2-1, the V gene TRBV5-1, with a possible D match to TRBD2 (5 bases). V gave up 0 bases and J gave up 7 bases, with 14 bases separating them. This CDR3 contains 15 residues. The V gene's germline CDR1 is SGHRS and CDR2 YFSETQ. As DNA, the CDR3 is TGCGCCAGCAGCTTGGAAATACTAGATTCTAATGAGCAGTTCTTC. Amino acids: CASSLEILDSNEQFF.

The CDR3 bases are TGTGCCAGCAGCTTAGCCTACTACGAGCAGTACTTC. Translated: CASSLAYYEQYF. The chain combines TRBV13 with TRBJ2-7; D is unresolved. The V gene's germline CDR1 is PRHDT and CDR2 FYEKMQ (reference sequence). Trimming removed 1 base from V and 3 bases from J, with 4 bases in between. The CDR3 consists of 12 residues. The full variable domain, its missing parts supplied by reference TRBV13 and TRBJ2-7, is AAGVIQSPRHLIKEKRETATLKCYPIPRHDTVYWYQQGPGQDPQFLISFYEKMQSDKGSIPDRFSAQQFSDYHSELNMSSLELGDSALYFCASSLAYYEQYFGPGTRLTVT.

V is TRBV11-2 and J is TRBJ2-7; D unclear. Germline CDR1 and CDR2: SGHAT and FQNNGV. The CDR3 spans 12 residues. Trimming removed 3 bases at V and 1 base at J, with 4 bases between. CDR3 in DNA: TGTGCCAGCAGCTTCCCTTCCTACGAGCAGTACTTC. It yields the protein CASSFPSYEQYF.

This clone turned up a few times. The chain couples TRBV9 to TRBJ1-2, with TRBD1 matching over 7 bases. Trimming cost V 2 bases and J 4 bases; bases outside gene matches: 11. The CDR3 totals 16 residues. CDR1 is SGDLS, CDR2 YYNGEE, per germline. The CDR3 spells CASSVPNNRGSYGYTF. The CDR3 DNA reads TGTGCCAGCAGCGTCCCGAATAACAGGGGTTCCTATGGCTACACCTTC.

The chain couples TRBV28 to TRBJ1-2; the match to TRBD1 covers 12 bases. Looked up from germline, CDR1 is MDHEN and CDR2 is SYDVKM. The CDR3 has 15 amino acids. V shed 6 bases, J shed 8 bases, and the junction held 10 bases outside the gene matches. The CDR3 DNA follows: TGTGCCAGCAGGCCAGGGGGACAGGGGGCACGAGGCTACACCTTC. Translated: CASRPGGQGARGYTF.

The chain couples TRBV6-2 or TRBV6-3 to TRBJ2-7; D not resolved. The CDR3 runs to 15 residues. Trimming pared 0 bases from V and 0 bases from J, leaving 9 bases between. CDR1 and CDR2 from the germline V gene are MNHEY and SVGEGT. The CDR3 DNA reads as TGTGCCAGCAGTTACTCGAGAGTTAACTCCTACGAGCAGTACTTC. Encoded protein: CASSYSRVNSYEQYF.

J is TRBJ1-5 and V is TRBV15, with TRBD1 matching over 9 bases. Germline assignment: CDR1 LNHNV and CDR2 YYDKDF (reference sequence). V lost 0 bases to trimming and J lost 4 bases; unmatched junction nucleotides: 7. This CDR3 spans 17 amino acids. CDR3 nucleotide sequence: TGTGCCACCAGCAGAGATCTCGGACAGGGGATTAATCAGCCCCAGCATTTT. This translates into CATSRDLGQGINQPQHF.

This clone appeared once. The chain employs TRBV29-1 and TRBJ1-2, with TRBD1 matching 10 bases. This CDR3 has 13 amino acids. Germline CDR1 reads SQVTM; CDR2 reads ANQGSEA. Unmatched junction bases numbered 10, after V lost 7 bases and J lost 8 bases. The CDR3 reads CSARDRGIWGYTF. The CDR3 nucleotides are TGCAGCGCCCGGGACAGGGGAATATGGGGCTACACCTTC.

The chain is built from TRBV28 and TRBJ2-3, with TRBD2 matching over 10 bases. V lost 5 bases to trimming and J lost 3 bases; unmatched junction nucleotides: 11. Germline lookup yields CDR1 MDHEN and CDR2 SYDVKM. The CDR3 covers 17 residues. The CDR3 DNA sequence: TGTGCCAGCAGTCGGACCTCACTAGCGGGGCGGACAGATACGCAGTATTTT. It encodes CASSRTSLAGRTDTQYF.

The chain links TRBV28 to TRBJ1-1; 9 positions match TRBD1. After removal of 8 bases from V and 5 bases from J, the junction contained 12 bases not matched to a gene. This CDR3 has 15 residues. The germline V gene has CDR1 MDHEN and CDR2 SYDVKM. CDR3 sequence (DNA): TGTGCCAGCCCTCGGACAGGGGTGGTGGAAACTGAAGCTTTCTTT. This codes for CASPRTGVVETEAFF.

The V and J genes are TRBV6-5 and TRBJ2-4; 7 bases are a match to TRBD2. From germline, CDR1 is MNHEY and CDR2 SVGAGI. The CDR3 runs 13 residues. J gave up 8 bases and V 4 bases, and 5 bases lay outside the gene matches. CDR3 bases: TGTGCCAGCAGTTGGGTCGCGGGGGACATTCAGTACTTC. Amino acids: CASSWVAGDIQYF.

The genes are TRBV10-3 and TRBJ2-3; D is unresolved. The CDR3 consists of 14 residues. V gave up 6 bases and J gave up 0 bases, with 10 bases separating them. The germline V gene encodes CDR1 ENHRY and CDR2 SYGVKD. The CDR3 reads CAIRAEISTDTQYF. For the CDR3, the DNA is TGTGCCATCAGGGCCGAAATTAGCACAGATACGCAGTATTTT.

The J gene is TRBJ2-3, the V gene TRBV6-5, with TRBD2 identical over 7 bases. The CDR3 loop spans 16 amino acids. From germline, CDR1 is MNHEY and CDR2 SVGAGI. V lost 4 bases and J lost 6; bases outside the gene matches: 13. Written as DNA, the CDR3 is TGTGCCAGCAGTTCCAACGCTCGACGAGCGGGGGATACGCAGTATTTT. This gives the protein CASSSNARRAGDTQYF.

The rearrangement joins TRBV5-8 to TRBJ2-5, with 12 positions matching TRBD1. Per germline, CDR1 SGHTS and CDR2 YDEGEE. This CDR3 has 16 residues. V dropped 4 bases and J dropped 5; count of bases not matched to a gene: 9. The CDR3 sequence is CASSPTGTGGGETQYF. The CDR3 nucleotides are TGTGCCAGCAGCCCAACCGGGACAGGGGGCGGTGAGACCCAGTACTTC.

This sequence joins TRBV7-9 and TRBJ2-1, with 14 bases identical to TRBD2. Germline V gene data show CDR1 as SEHNR and CDR2 as FQNEAQ (reference sequence). J was trimmed by 3 bases and V by 6 bases; bases with no gene match: 7. The CDR3 is made up of 17 amino acids. CDR3 region: CASSSGLAGVRYNEQFF. DNA of the CDR3: TGTGCCAGCAGTTCGGGACTAGCGGGAGTCCGCTACAATGAGCAGTTCTTC.

V and J are TRBV4-3 and TRBJ2-6; D perhaps matches TRBD2 (6 bases). Trimming removed 3 bases at V and 0 bases at J, with 15 bases between. Per germline, CDR1 LGHNA and CDR2 YSLEER. The CDR3 is 18 amino acids. The CDR3, as DNA: TGCGCCAGCAGCCACCGCGGGACGGAGTCCTCTGGGGCCAACGTCCTGACTTTC. Its protein is CASSHRGTESSGANVLTF.

There are a few counts of this clone. The chain employs TRBV9 and TRBJ2-5; D unclear. The ends were cut back, 0 bases at V and 5 bases at J, with 11 bases in the middle. Germline V gives CDR1 SGDLS, CDR2 YYNGEE. The CDR3 spans 14 residues. CDR3 in amino acids: CASSVGHGLETQYF. The CDR3 DNA is TGTGCCAGCAGCGTAGGGCATGGGCTGGAGACCCAGTACTTC.

V is TRBV28 and J is TRBJ1-1; TRBD1 aligns across 7 bases. Trimming cost V 5 bases and J 4 bases; bases outside gene matches: 13. Germline CDR1 is MDHEN and CDR2 is SYDVKM. The CDR3 runs 16 residues. Here the CDR3 reads CASSPFTGARGTEAFF. The CDR3, as DNA: TGTGCCAGCAGTCCCTTCACAGGGGCTCGGGGCACTGAAGCTTTCTTT. Based on the CDR3 plus reference TRBV28 and TRBJ1-1, the full variable domain is DVKVTQSSRYLVKRTGEKVFLECVQDMDHENMFWYRQDPGLGLRLIYFSYDVKMKEKGDIPEGYSVSREKKERFSLILESASTNQTSMYLCASSPFTGARGTEAFFGQGTRLTVV.

The chain is built from TRBV9 and TRBJ1-4; D perhaps matches TRBD1 (5 bases). This CDR3 comprises 17 residues. Germline values: CDR1 SGDLS, CDR2 YYNGEE. The V and J ends lost 0 bases and 3 bases respectively, with 15 bases between them. In nucleotides, the CDR3 is TGTGCCAGCAGCGTAGGGGGAGGGGTTCCGGCTAATGAAAAACTGTTTTTT. It yields the protein CASSVGGGVPANEKLFF.

The chain has TRBV5-5 and TRBJ1-2; D is possibly TRBD1 (5 bases). The CDR3 extends over 15 amino acids. Trimming removed 3 bases from V and 4 bases from J, with 16 bases in between. Germline V CDR1 and CDR2: SGHKS, YYEKEE (reference sequence). The CDR3 nucleotides read TGTGCCAGCAGCTCCGCCGGGGGGGTGGCCTATGGCTACACCTTC. Encoded protein: CASSSAGGVAYGYTF. The whole variable domain, remainder taken from reference TRBV5-5 and TRBJ1-2, is DAGVTQSPTHLIKTRGQQVTLRCSPISGHKSVSWYQQVLGQGPQFIFQYYEKEERGRGNFPDRFSARQFPNYSSELNVNALLLGDSALYLCASSSAGGVAYGYTFGSGTRLTVV.